This TCR beta chain originates from a study of shared clonotypes between healthy human individuals (dated by TCRdb to the early 2020s). Looking at the study overall: The cohort comprised a couple of women and a few men aged 18 to 49 years. Per donor, three plates each were used for CD4 naive and CD4 memory, two for CD8 naive, and one for CD8 memory. Blood TCR repertoires of several healthy adults were deeply sequenced to estimate repertoire size and the extent of clonotype sharing between individuals. To increase sequencing depth and limit assay-specific biases, different laboratories used diverse techniques to prepare libraries and sequence TCR repertoires. Per donor, leukapheresis produced somewhere between about 0.85 and 10 billion PBMCs. General findings and caveats noted by the study authors: Naive subsets generally had larger estimated clonotype richness than memory subsets. Because the study included a small number of donors, the genetic and exposure-history diversity represented was limited. Sharing across several donors was observed for about 5% of naive CD4, 3% to 3.5% of naive CD8, 2% to 2.5% of memory CD4, and about 0.39% of memory CD8 clonotypes. Compared with non-shared clonotypes, the clonotypes found in all four sorted-subset donors had higher generation probabilities. Sampling was limited to blood, and TCR repertoires in tissue likely differ from TCR repertoires in blood. Rarefaction of sorted-subset datasets indicated incomplete sequencing despite the large sequencing depth. Based on pairwise subsampling, the degree of clonotype sharing among donors was expected to be affected by sequencing depth.

Healthy HIV-negative adults with no recently reported acute infections or vaccinations were included as donors. Every donor was a Caucasian adult living in Nashville, Tennessee, USA. CD4+ T cells were enriched by magnetic negative selection, after which naive cells were positively selected on CD45RA and the negative fraction was taken as the memory subset. After blood collection by leukapheresis, PBMCs were isolated using Ficoll-Histopaque density gradient centrifugation and then cryopreserved in the vapor phase of liquid nitrogen. Analytical flow cytometry was used to check the purity and quantity of every magnetically sorted T cell population. Genomic DNA was isolated from every sorted fraction and measured by UV absorbance on a Nanodrop 2000c. V is reduced by 0 bases and J by 4 bases, leaving a spacing of 17 bases between them. Its CDR3 holds 17 amino acids, cysteine through phenylalanine. The only DNA kept is the CDR3, 51 bases in frame from the first base. CDR1 and CDR2, looked up from the germline V gene, are SGDLS and YYNGEE.

Only one count was recorded for this clone. Its antigen is unknown. Qualities for individual bases were not recorded, and no much larger clone is one base off. Using the deep immunoSEQ assay, TCR CDR3 regions were amplified from genomic DNA by multiplex PCR. Extracted genomic DNA from each cell subset was distributed evenly across all wells of several immunoSEQ 96-well plates, and each plate was treated as a replicate. For sorted subsets, approximately 210 ng genomic DNA, equal to about 30,000 T cell genomes, was loaded into each replicate PCR. Purified libraries were quantified with a Qubit 3.0 fluorometer, sized on a Bioanalyzer 2100, and re-quantified with the KAPA Library Quantification kit. Each immunoSEQ 96-well plate was sequenced on its own single-read 150-cycle Illumina NextSeq 550 flow cell. Per the authors' processing: Because the immunoSEQ output held only junctional sequences and lacked quality scores, the filtering could not match the filtering applied to full-length reads. Sequences were annotated with PyIR, a Python wrapper for IgBLAST v1.9, and V/J genes and CDR3 were assigned using IMGT germline references. Reads were removed for weak V/J assignments (E-value above 1e-6), missing CDR3, stop codons, out-of-frame junctions, or ambiguous translated residues. A V3J clonotype was defined by an identical inferred V gene, J gene, and CDR3 amino acid sequence. To compute the percentage overlap between repertoires, the number of shared unique clonotypes was divided by the size of the smaller repertoire. Repertoire richness was assessed with RTK rarefaction, the Chao1 estimator, and Recon v2.1 estimates of unobserved clonotypes. Generation probabilities for all TCRbeta clonotypes obtained by the gDNA method from a handful of donors were computed using OLGA. In its TCRdb copy, this immuneACCESS table keeps in-frame sequences only and misses some clones. Where compared with another copy, unresolved V genes explain less than half of these, and the others have no known cause. That table is the source of V, J and clone size, and D and trimming were worked out from the DNA. This sample comprises roughly 2.5 million clones, more than 80% of them detected only once. Jointly, the top ten make up over 0.12% of the sample.

Sample: naive CD4+ T cells sorted from blood. Reading the label with the study, this specimen's cell subset or site is: CD45RA+ positively selected. This receptor was taken from a man aged 18 to 29 in good health. The chain uses TRBV9 and TRBJ2-1, with the D call perhaps TRBD1 or TRBD2, as 5 bases match in each case. In nucleotide form, the sequence is TGTGCCAGCAGCGTAGGAGGGGAAGGGGCCCTATACAATGAGCAGTTCTTC. The translation is CASSVGGEGALYNEQFF.